The entry below describes one T cell receptor (beta chain). The library targeted TCRbeta and was prepared with unique molecular identifiers. TCRdb fed the PCR reads into MiXCR, producing one record per CDR3 protein. The sample includes about 490,000 distinct CDR3 sequences, about 10% seen only once; the top ten take around 2%. The source of the sample is a study of T-cell reconstitution after alpha-beta-depleted transplantation in children. This CDR3 has 17 residues. The starting material was PBMCs, obtained before TCRalphabeta/CD19-depleted stem cell transplant. V is TRBV21-1 and J is TRBJ2-3; the table's D call, TRBD2, was not checked against the DNA. TRBV21-1 is recorded as a pseudogene. This TCR was sampled from a child aged 2-15 years with inherited bone marrow failure, due to receive a stem cell transplant. The DNA of the CDR3 is TGTGCCAGCAGCAACCTTCTAGCGGGAGGACGCACAGATACGCAGTATTTT. Protein: CASSNLLAGGRTDTQYF.